This is a list of T cell receptor beta chains from one sample in a study of beta chain features in type 1 diabetes. Profiling relied on immunoSEQ multiplex PCR, and the TCRdb table lists in-frame clones only, not all of them. The table has a few hundred thousand clones, roughly 13% seen once. The material sequenced was naive CD4+ T cells from blood. The receptors were gathered from a woman younger than 35 with type 1 diabetes. Each CDR3 is given with its conserved first and last residue. Fields, in order: V gene, D gene, clone size, J gene, CDR3 DNA, CDR3 protein. A D gene is named only where the DNA matches it firmly. Expanded clones get a size class; other rows say once, few or many, or leave the size out.

V: TRBV6-5; D: TRBD2; size: NA; J: TRBJ2-1; DNA: TGTGCCAGCCGCCGGGGGGATGAGCAGTTCTTC; CDR3: CASRRGDEQFF
V: TRBV6-5; D: NA; size: NA; J: TRBJ1-2; DNA: TGTGCCAGCAGTTACTCCGGGGGACACTATGGCTACACCTTC; CDR3: CASSYSGGHYGYTF
V: TRBV9; D: NA; size: few; J: TRBJ2-3; DNA: TGTGCCAGCAGCGTAGTCCGGACAGCAAGCACAGATACGCAGTATTTT; CDR3: CASSVVRTASTDTQYF
V: TRBV4-2; D: TRBD1; size: NA; J: TRBJ2-3; DNA: TGTGCCAGCAGCCCCGCTTCAAACAGGGGGCGAGAAGATACGCAGTATTTT; CDR3: CASSPASNRGREDTQYF
V: TRBV6-1; D: NA; size: NA; J: TRBJ2-7; DNA: TGTGCCAGCACCCACGGATCGGAGGTGGGGCAGTACTTC; CDR3: CASTHGSEVGQYF
V: TRBV19; D: NA; size: NA; J: TRBJ2-2; DNA: TGTGCCAGTAGTCCGAGGGAGCCCACCGGGGAGCTGTTTTTT; CDR3: CASSPREPTGELFF
V: TRBV4-2; D: TRBD2; size: few; J: TRBJ2-1; DNA: TGTGCCAGCAGCCCCGTTTGGGAGGGCTTGAATGAGCAGTTCTTC; CDR3: CASSPVWEGLNEQFF
V: TRBV7-9; D: NA; size: NA; J: TRBJ1-5; DNA: TGTGCCAGCAGCTCGGCGGGGGCGCATCAGCCCCAGCATTTT; CDR3: CASSSAGAHQPQHF
V: TRBV30; D: NA; size: few; J: TRBJ1-5; DNA: TGTGCCTGGAGTGGAGGTCTAAATCAGCCCCAGCATTTT; CDR3: CAWSGGLNQPQHF
V: TRBV7-2; D: NA; size: NA; J: TRBJ2-5; DNA: TGTGCCAGCAGCTTAGTTTTACTGTGGGACAACCAGTACTTC; CDR3: CASSLVLLWDNQYF
V: TRBV19; D: NA; size: few; J: TRBJ1-5; DNA: TGTGCCAGTAGTCAGGGGCCCGGTCAGCCCCAGCATTTT; CDR3: CASSQGPGQPQHF
V: TRBV5-1; D: NA; size: NA; J: TRBJ2-2; DNA: TGCGCCAGCAGCTTGGCGGTCGTGGGAGACACCGGGGAGCTGTTTTTT; CDR3: CASSLAVVGDTGELFF
V: TRBV7-3; D: NA; size: NA; J: TRBJ1-1; DNA: TGTGCCAGCAGCCTACAGGGATTGGGGACTGAAGCTTTCTTT; CDR3: CASSLQGLGTEAFF
V: TRBV11-2; D: TRBD2; size: NA; J: TRBJ2-7; DNA: TGTGCCAGCAGCTCACCGGGACTAGCTACCTACGAGCAGTACTTC; CDR3: CASSSPGLATYEQYF
V: TRBV4-3; D: TRBD1; size: NA; J: TRBJ1-4; DNA: TGCGCCAGCAGCCCGGCCGGGACAGGGGGCAGGGGTGTGTTTTTT; CDR3: CASSPAGTGGRGVFF
V: TRBV27; D: NA; size: NA; J: TRBJ1-5; DNA: TGTGCCAGCAGTTTGCACAGATATAGCAATCAGCCCCAGCATTTT; CDR3: CASSLHRYSNQPQHF
V: TRBV5-1; D: TRBD1; size: NA; J: TRBJ2-7; DNA: TGCGCCAGCAGCTCAAGTACAGGGGGCTTTCCCTACGAGCAGTACTTC; CDR3: CASSSSTGGFPYEQYF
V: TRBV11-2; D: NA; size: few; J: TRBJ2-5; DNA: TGTGCCAGCAGAGGGGTCCAAGAGACCCAGTACTTC; CDR3: CASRGVQETQYF
V: TRBV11-3; D: NA; size: few; J: TRBJ2-2; DNA: TGTGCCAGCGGAACGGGTCCCACCGGGGAGCTGTTTTTT; CDR3: CASGTGPTGELFF
V: TRBV5-1; D: NA; size: few; J: TRBJ1-1; DNA: TGCGCCAGCAGTCTCCAGGCCACCTATGAAGCTTTCTTT; CDR3: CASSLQATYEAFF
V: TRBV10-3; D: TRBD1; size: few; J: TRBJ1-1; DNA: TGTGCCATCAGGGGGACCACAGGGGACCGAGGCACTGAAGCTTTCTTT; CDR3: CAIRGTTGDRGTEAFF
V: TRBV27; D: NA; size: NA; J: TRBJ2-2; DNA: TGTGCCAGCAGTCCAGCGAACACCGGGGAGCTGTTTTTT; CDR3: CASSPANTGELFF
V: TRBV2; D: NA; size: NA; J: TRBJ1-2; DNA: TGTGCCAGCAGTGAATCTGGCGGCTACACCTTC; CDR3: CASSESGGYTF
V: TRBV30; D: NA; size: NA; J: TRBJ2-2; DNA: TGTGCCAAGGAGGAGGGGAAATGGACCGGGGAGCTGTTTTTT; CDR3: CAKEEGKWTGELFF
V: TRBV5-1; D: NA; size: NA; J: TRBJ2-5; DNA: TGCGCCAGCAGCTCCGCGGGAAGGGAGACCCAGTACTTC; CDR3: CASSSAGRETQYF
V: TRBV4-3; D: NA; size: few; J: TRBJ2-4; DNA: TGCGCCAGCAGCCAAGATCGTCGCGAGGGGGACATTCAGTACTTC; CDR3: CASSQDRREGDIQYF
V: TRBV27; D: NA; size: NA; J: TRBJ2-1; DNA: TGTGCCAGCAGTCCGTTGGGTCTAGGGCAGTTCTTC; CDR3: CASSPLGLGQFF
V: TRBV30; D: NA; size: NA; J: TRBJ1-5; DNA: TGTGCCTGGAGAACCGGGGGGGGCTGGAGCAATCAGCCCCAGCATTTT; CDR3: CAWRTGGGWSNQPQHF
V: TRBV18; D: TRBD1; size: NA; J: TRBJ1-5; DNA: TGTGCCAGCTCCCTTGGACAGGGCTTGAGCAATCAGCCCCAGCATTTT; CDR3: CASSLGQGLSNQPQHF
V: TRBV2; D: NA; size: NA; J: TRBJ1-1; DNA: TGTGCCAGCAGGAGGGAGTTCAACACTGAAGCTTTCTTT; CDR3: CASRREFNTEAFF
V: TRBV15; D: TRBD1; size: few; J: TRBJ1-5; DNA: TGTGCCACCAGCAGAGCCCGGAGGACGGGACAGGGGTTCTATAGCAATCAGCCCCAGCATTTT; CDR3: CATSRARRTGQGFYSNQPQHF
V: TRBV28; D: NA; size: NA; J: TRBJ2-7; DNA: TGTGCCAGCAGCCGCTACGAGCAGTACTTC; CDR3: CASSRYEQYF
V: TRBV6-5; D: NA; size: NA; J: TRBJ2-5; DNA: TGTGCCAGCAGTTACTCAGAGATCCAAGAGACCCAGTACTTC; CDR3: CASSYSEIQETQYF
V: TRBV5-6; D: TRBD2; size: NA; J: TRBJ2-1; DNA: TGTGCCAGCAGCTTGGGACTAGCGGGACGGAATGAGCAGTTCTTC; CDR3: CASSLGLAGRNEQFF
V: TRBV29-1; D: TRBD2; size: few; J: TRBJ2-1; DNA: TGCAGCGTTGAAGATCCCGCTAGCGGGAGCTCCTACAATGAGCAGTTCTTC; CDR3: CSVEDPASGSSYNEQFF
V: TRBV29-1; D: NA; size: few; J: TRBJ2-3; DNA: TGCAGCGTTGAAGATTCGGCAGATACGCAGTATTTT; CDR3: CSVEDSADTQYF
V: TRBV6-6; D: NA; size: NA; J: TRBJ2-3; DNA: TGTGCCAGCAGTACCTCGGGGGGCCTGGCAGATACGCAGTATTTT; CDR3: CASSTSGGLADTQYF
V: TRBV19; D: NA; size: many; J: TRBJ2-7; DNA: TGTGCCAGTAGTATACAGCGGAGCTACGAGCAGTACTTC; CDR3: CASSIQRSYEQYF
V: TRBV19; D: NA; size: NA; J: TRBJ2-1; DNA: TGTGCCAGTAAAGGAGGGGGACTACCCTCCTACAATGAGCAGTTCTTC; CDR3: CASKGGGLPSYNEQFF
V: TRBV18; D: NA; size: NA; J: TRBJ1-1; DNA: TGTGCCAGCTCACTTACAGTGGCCCTCACTGAAGCTTTCTTT; CDR3: CASSLTVALTEAFF
V: TRBV28; D: TRBD2; size: NA; J: TRBJ2-7; DNA: TGTGCCAGCAGTTCCCCCCACTCGGGAGGGGGGCCGTACGAGCAGTACTTC; CDR3: CASSSPHSGGGPYEQYF
V: TRBV29-1; D: TRBD2; size: few; J: TRBJ2-1; DNA: TGCAGCGTTAGCCGCGGACTAGCGGTCTACAATGAGCAGTTCTTC; CDR3: CSVSRGLAVYNEQFF
V: TRBV11-2; D: TRBD2; size: few; J: TRBJ2-1; DNA: TGTGCCAGCAGCTTGGCGGCTGGGACGGGAGGGCGGTACAATGAGCAGTTCTTC; CDR3: CASSLAAGTGGRYNEQFF
V: TRBV18; D: NA; size: NA; J: TRBJ1-5; DNA: TGTGCCAGCTCACAACAGGATAATCAGCCCCAGCATTTT; CDR3: CASSQQDNQPQHF
V: TRBV30; D: NA; size: NA; J: TRBJ1-1; DNA: TGTGCCTGGAGTATTAAGCCGAGCACTGAAGCTTTCTTT; CDR3: CAWSIKPSTEAFF
V: TRBV28; D: NA; size: few; J: TRBJ2-1; DNA: TGTGCCAGCGGCGGGAAACGGAGCGGCGATGAGCAGTTCTTC; CDR3: CASGGKRSGDEQFF
V: TRBV2; D: TRBD1; size: few; J: TRBJ2-7; DNA: TGTGCCAGCAGTCCTCACAGGGGAAGGGGCGAGCAGTACTTC; CDR3: CASSPHRGRGEQYF
V: TRBV7-9; D: NA; size: NA; J: TRBJ2-5; DNA: TGTGCCAGCAGCCCGCGTGCCGGGGATATCGGAGAGACCCAGTACTTC; CDR3: CASSPRAGDIGETQYF